This T cell receptor (beta chain) was captured in a study of shared clonotypes between healthy human individuals. At the level of the study: Each donor had three CD4 naive, three CD4 memory, two CD8 naive and one CD8 memory plate.

The protocol was immunoSEQ multiplex PCR, while the TCRdb copy is restricted to in-frame clones and leaves out a portion. The sample lists about 990,000 clones, around 82% seen once, with roughly 0.62% in the top ten. The J segment lost 14 bases and the V segment lost 3 bases, leaving 6 bases of the junction unmatched. CDR3 length equals 12 residues. Per the germline V gene, CDR1 is MNHNS and CDR2 is SASEGT. The specimen was memory CD4+ T cells from PBMCs. Subset noted: CD45RA-negative fraction. The sequence was obtained from a man between 18 and 35 years old in good health. Some clones in this sample may be carry-over from other donors' samples. The chain links TRBV6-1 to TRBJ2-1; 8 nucleotides align to TRBD1. This CDR3 is CASSDRTGMEFF. The CDR3 coding sequence is TGTGCCAGCAGTGACAGGACAGGGATGGAGTTCTTC.